These T cell receptor beta chains were read from a single sample in a study of shared clonotypes between healthy human individuals. The repertoire was sequenced with immunoSEQ multiplex PCR; TCRdb's copy has only in-frame clones and lacks some. The repertoire consists of roughly 2.2 million clones, with 80% to 95% occurring once and the leading ten covering roughly 0.34%. Material: naive CD4+ T cells from PBMCs. These receptor sequences come from a man aged 18-30 years in good health. Some clones in this sample may be carry-over from other donors' samples. Each CDR3 is given with its conserved first and last residue. A D gene is named only where the DNA matches it firmly. For some rows the clone size is stated as once, few or many, or as a class when expanded; others skip it.

v_call: TRBV7-2
clone_size: NA
j_call: TRBJ1-2
d_call: NA
cdr3_aa: CASSPGGASTGYTF
cdr3_nt: TGTGCCAGCAGCCCTGGGGGGGCATCGACAGGCTACACCTTC

v_call: TRBV9
clone_size: NA
j_call: TRBJ2-7
d_call: NA
cdr3_aa: CASSVTGNTYEQYF
cdr3_nt: TGTGCCAGCAGCGTCACGGGCAACACCTACGAGCAGTACTTC

v_call: TRBV27
clone_size: NA
j_call: TRBJ2-5
d_call: TRBD2
cdr3_aa: CASSYSGRTQETQYF
cdr3_nt: TGTGCCAGCAGTTATAGCGGGAGGACCCAAGAGACCCAGTACTTC

v_call: TRBV15
clone_size: NA
j_call: TRBJ1-5
d_call: NA
cdr3_aa: CATSRDPGGGLTGGQPQHF
cdr3_nt: TGTGCCACCAGCAGAGATCCAGGCGGGGGATTGACGGGTGGGCAGCCCCAGCATTTT

v_call: TRBV6-1
clone_size: NA
j_call: TRBJ1-5
d_call: NA
cdr3_aa: CASSVSFFNQPQHF
cdr3_nt: TGTGCCAGCAGTGTTAGCTTCTTCAATCAGCCCCAGCATTTT

v_call: TRBV7-9
clone_size: NA
j_call: TRBJ2-1
d_call: NA
cdr3_aa: CASSLRSKGYNEQFF
cdr3_nt: TGTGCCAGCAGCTTACGAAGTAAAGGCTACAATGAGCAGTTCTTC

v_call: TRBV7-6
clone_size: NA
j_call: TRBJ2-7
d_call: NA
cdr3_aa: CASSLASLNEQYF
cdr3_nt: TGTGCCAGCAGCTTAGCTAGTCTCAACGAGCAGTACTTC

v_call: TRBV2
clone_size: few
j_call: TRBJ1-4
d_call: TRBD1
cdr3_aa: CASSDRTGTNEKLFF
cdr3_nt: TGTGCCAGCAGTGACCGGACAGGGACTAATGAAAAACTGTTTTTT

v_call: TRBV7-3
clone_size: NA
j_call: TRBJ2-6
d_call: NA
cdr3_aa: CASSRDQSSGANVLTF
cdr3_nt: TGTGCCAGCAGCCGGGACCAAAGTTCTGGGGCCAACGTCCTGACTTTC

v_call: TRBV28
clone_size: NA
j_call: TRBJ1-3
d_call: NA
cdr3_aa: CASSSSPGAIYF
cdr3_nt: TGTGCCAGCAGTTCCTCCCCCGGCGCCATATATTTT

v_call: TRBV2
clone_size: once
j_call: TRBJ2-2
d_call: NA
cdr3_aa: CASSEVTINTGELFF
cdr3_nt: TGTGCCAGCAGTGAAGTAACAATTAACACCGGGGAGCTGTTTTTT

v_call: TRBV7-8
clone_size: NA
j_call: TRBJ2-5
d_call: NA
cdr3_aa: CASSRKYREDQYF
cdr3_nt: TGTGCCAGCAGCCGGAAATACAGGGAAGACCAGTACTTC

v_call: TRBV12-5
clone_size: NA
j_call: TRBJ2-1
d_call: NA
cdr3_aa: CASGLPQGEQFF
cdr3_nt: TGTGCTAGTGGTTTGCCCCAGGGCGAGCAGTTCTTC

v_call: TRBV19
clone_size: NA
j_call: TRBJ2-4
d_call: NA
cdr3_aa: CASTTGRGDILNIQYF
cdr3_nt: TGTGCCAGCACAACAGGGAGGGGGGACATACTAAACATTCAGTACTTC

v_call: TRBV28
clone_size: NA
j_call: TRBJ2-1
d_call: TRBD2
cdr3_aa: CASSPSGRNNNEQFF
cdr3_nt: TGTGCCAGCAGTCCTAGCGGGAGGAACAACAATGAGCAGTTCTTC

v_call: TRBV5-1
clone_size: NA
j_call: TRBJ2-5
d_call: TRBD1
cdr3_aa: CASSLVGTGQETQYF
cdr3_nt: TGCGCCAGCAGCTTGGTTGGGACAGGGCAAGAGACCCAGTACTTC

v_call: TRBV19
clone_size: NA
j_call: TRBJ2-7
d_call: TRBD2
cdr3_aa: CASRPAGTSGYEQYF
cdr3_nt: TGTGCCAGTAGACCCGCCGGGACTAGCGGTTACGAGCAGTACTTC

v_call: TRBV29-1
clone_size: NA
j_call: TRBJ2-3
d_call: NA
cdr3_aa: CSVEEEGGFLPDTQYF
cdr3_nt: TGCAGCGTTGAAGAGGAGGGGGGTTTTTTGCCAGATACGCAGTATTTT

v_call: TRBV6-5
clone_size: NA
j_call: TRBJ2-7
d_call: NA
cdr3_aa: CASSYSIASSREQYF
cdr3_nt: TGTGCCAGCAGTTACTCGATCGCCAGCTCGAGGGAGCAGTACTTC

v_call: TRBV19
clone_size: NA
j_call: TRBJ2-4
d_call: NA
cdr3_aa: CASSPWTVGEDIQYF
cdr3_nt: TGTGCCAGTAGTCCATGGACAGTGGGAGAGGACATTCAGTACTTC

v_call: TRBV6-6
clone_size: NA
j_call: TRBJ1-3
d_call: NA
cdr3_aa: CASSSVEGLSGNTIYF
cdr3_nt: TGTGCCAGCAGTTCCGTGGAGGGCCTCTCTGGAAACACCATATATTTT

v_call: TRBV28
clone_size: NA
j_call: TRBJ2-2
d_call: NA
cdr3_aa: CASSRPKGGELFF
cdr3_nt: TGTGCCAGCTCCCGCCCTAAGGGCGGGGAGCTGTTTTTT

v_call: TRBV4-1
clone_size: NA
j_call: TRBJ1-4
d_call: NA
cdr3_aa: CASSQVGQVVVTNEKLFF
cdr3_nt: TGCGCCAGCAGCCAAGTGGGGCAGGTTGTGGTGACTAATGAAAAACTGTTTTTT

v_call: TRBV28
clone_size: NA
j_call: TRBJ1-5
d_call: TRBD1
cdr3_aa: CASSSGQGGSQPQHF
cdr3_nt: TGTGCCAGCAGTTCTGGACAGGGGGGGAGTCAGCCCCAGCATTTT

v_call: TRBV28
clone_size: once
j_call: TRBJ1-5
d_call: NA
cdr3_aa: CASSPPAVRGPQHF
cdr3_nt: TGTGCCAGCAGTCCCCCGGCGGTTCGTGGGCCCCAGCATTTT

v_call: TRBV12-5
clone_size: NA
j_call: TRBJ2-3
d_call: TRBD2
cdr3_aa: CASGVGLASADTQYF
cdr3_nt: TGTGCTAGTGGTGTGGGACTAGCGTCGGCAGATACGCAGTATTTT

v_call: TRBV28
clone_size: NA
j_call: TRBJ1-5
d_call: TRBD1
cdr3_aa: CASSPRTGGQPQHF
cdr3_nt: TGTGCCAGCAGCCCTCGGACAGGGGGACAGCCCCAGCATTTT

v_call: TRBV18
clone_size: NA
j_call: TRBJ2-7
d_call: TRBD1
cdr3_aa: CASSPLQGALDEQYF
cdr3_nt: TGTGCCAGCTCACCCCTACAGGGGGCGTTAGATGAGCAGTACTTC

v_call: TRBV5-8
clone_size: NA
j_call: TRBJ2-1
d_call: NA
cdr3_aa: CASSLEPRSSRDEQFF
cdr3_nt: TGTGCCAGCAGCTTGGAACCGCGCTCCTCTAGGGATGAGCAGTTCTTC

v_call: TRBV18
clone_size: NA
j_call: TRBJ1-5
d_call: NA
cdr3_aa: CASSPRGGAGNQPQHF
cdr3_nt: TGTGCCAGCTCACCGCGAGGGGGGGCGGGAAATCAGCCCCAGCATTTT